These 2 T cell receptor beta chains came from one sample sequenced in a study of shared clonotypes between healthy human individuals. Assay: immunoSEQ multiplex PCR; the TCRdb copy retains only in-frame clones and omits some. The table lists approximately 2.1 million clones, 85% to 95% of them singletons, with 0.39% in the top ten. Sample: naive CD4+ T cells from PBMCs. The sample's subset: CD45RA+ positively selected. The receptors derive from a man younger than 30 in good health. Some clones in this sample may be carry-over from other donors' samples.

This chain joins TRBV28 and TRBJ2-3; no definite D call. CDR3 length: 13 amino acids. The V and J ends lost 8 bases and 4 bases respectively, with 13 bases between them. Looked up from germline, CDR1 is MDHEN and CDR2 is SYDVKM. The DNA of the CDR3 is TGTGCCAGCGAACTGACTTGGTCAGATACGCAGTATTTT. The encoded protein is CASELTWSDTQYF.

This CDR3 reads CASSPRTGGAAEAFF. CDR3 nucleotides: TGTGCCAGCAGCCCCCGGACAGGGGGTGCGGCTGAAGCTTTCTTT. The rearrangement uses TRBV28 and TRBJ1-1, with TRBD1 matching over 10 bases. V shed 6 bases and J 6 bases; nucleotides not matched to a gene: 10. The CDR3 is 15 amino acids. Looked up from germline, CDR1 is MDHEN and CDR2 is SYDVKM.